This T cell receptor beta chain was sequenced during a study of graft-versus-host responses after intestinal transplantation. On the study more broadly: Among the recipients, all got anti-thymocyte globulin induction and then tacrolimus and steroids for 2 to 3 years.

Turning to this clone: The antigen remains undetermined.

Whole-study findings and limits: GvH clones appeared in recipient marrow, some first in ileum or blood. Graft-donor T cell macrochimerism coincided with high graft-versus-host to host-versus-graft clonal ratios in allografts.

The method was immunoSEQ multiplex PCR; TCRdb's version includes in-frame clones alone and lacks a portion of them. The table records 30,000 or so clones, about 80% of them present only once. The CDR3 length is 12 residues. Germline loops: CDR1 SQVTM, CDR2 ANQGSEA. V was clipped by 3 bases and J by 8 bases, with 10 bases between them. The sequences come from unstimulated CD8+ T cells sorted from spleen or lymph node cells, collected before intestinal transplant. The clonotype comes from a human donor who received an intestinal transplant. The chain links TRBV29-1 to TRBJ2-2, with a weak D call TRBD1 (6 bases). CDR3: CSVEGASGELFF. The CDR3 DNA sequence: TGCAGCGTTGAGGGGGCTTCTGGGGAGCTGTTTTTT.